Below are 20 T cell receptor beta chains sequenced from a single sample in a study of shared clonotypes between healthy human individuals. Assay: immunoSEQ multiplex PCR; the TCRdb copy retains only in-frame clones and omits some. The sample lists hundreds of thousands of clones, around 74% occurring once. The sequencing sample was made of memory CD4+ T cells sorted from blood. The subset: CD45RA-negative fraction. These receptors were collected from a young woman in good health.

This sequence joins TRBV25-1 and TRBJ2-2; 7 bases align to TRBD2. The J segment lost 9 bases and the V segment lost 4 bases, leaving 2 bases of the junction unmatched. CDR3 length: 12 amino acids. Germline lookup yields CDR1 MGHDK and CDR2 SYGVNS. CDR3 protein: CASSASGRELFF. CDR3 nucleotide sequence: TGTGCCAGCAGTGCCAGCGGGAGGGAGCTGTTTTTT. The full variable domain, its missing parts supplied by reference TRBV25-1 and TRBJ2-2, is EADIYQTPRYLVIGTGKKITLECSQTMGHDKMYWYQQDPGMELHLIHYSYGVNSTEKGDLSSESTVSRIRTEHFPLTLESARPSHTSQYLCASSASGRELFFGEGSRLTVL.

The CDR3 is CASSLALGGEQYF. The CDR3 nucleotides read TGTGCCAGCAGCTTAGCGCTGGGGGGCGAGCAGTACTTC. The rearrangement joins TRBV7-8 to TRBJ2-7, with TRBD2 as a possible D gene (6 bases). Germline V gene lookup returns CDR1 SGHVS and CDR2 FQNEAQ. Between the trimmed V and J ends, which lost 0 bases and 6 bases, there was a span of 9 bases. The CDR3 spans 13 residues.

A remark on this clone: One end of the junction is discordant with germline, which a read error may explain. This rearrangement joins TRBV27 to TRBJ2-7; a weak D match, TRBD2 (6 bases). The CDR3 extends over 14 amino acids. Per the germline V gene, CDR1 is MNHEY and CDR2 is SMNVEV (reference sequence). CDR3: CASTKTRDSHEQYF. CDR3 in DNA: TGTGCCAGCACCAAAACCCGGGACTCCCACGAGCAGTACTTC.

The chain recombines TRBV7-9 with TRBJ2-7; D remains unclear. This CDR3 region has 13 residues. Germline assignment: CDR1 SEHNR and CDR2 FQNEAQ (reference sequence). The V and J ends lost 2 bases and 5 bases respectively, with 10 bases between them. The CDR3 bases are TGTGCCAGCAGCTTATCCGGGTTAGACGAGCAGTACTTC. It specifies CASSLSGLDEQYF.

The rearrangement links TRBV11-2 to TRBJ2-7, with 11 bases fitting TRBD2. This CDR3 is built from 16 residues. The germline V gene encodes CDR1 SGHAT and CDR2 FQNNGV. The V segment lost 2 bases and the J segment 4 bases; nucleotides outside the gene matches: 7. The CDR3: CASSLISGRARYEQYF. CDR3 DNA: TGTGCCAGCAGCTTAATTAGCGGGAGGGCAAGGTACGAGCAGTACTTC.

The chain couples TRBV14 to TRBJ2-5, with D unresolved. The end of the DNA is better explained by TRBJ2-7, so the J call may be wrong. This CDR3 region has 13 residues. In germline, CDR1 is SGHDN, CDR2 FVKESK. In nucleotides, the CDR3 is TGTGCCAGCAGCCAATTCATCGGATACGAGCAGTACTTC. Translated: CASSQFIGYEQYF.

V and J are TRBV11-3 and TRBJ2-3; D gene unclear. V was shortened by 0 bases and J by 6 bases, with 7 bases between the two germline ends. This CDR3 has 13 amino acids. In germline, CDR1 is SGHNT, CDR2 YENEEA. CDR3: CASSLETRDTQYF. CDR3 sequence (DNA): TGTGCCAGCAGCTTAGAAACAAGGGATACGCAGTATTTT.

In this sample, this clone turned up once. This CDR3 is also generated by other DNA sequences in the sample. The chain is built from TRBV11-1 and TRBJ2-7; possible D gene TRBD2, 5 bases. The CDR3 totals 14 residues. V lost 3 bases to trimming and J lost 3 bases, with 12 bases between them. Germline V lookup: CDR1 SGHAT, CDR2 FQDESV (reference sequence). The CDR3 sequence is CASSFQRDSYEQYF. CDR3 in DNA: TGTGCCAGCAGCTTCCAACGGGATAGCTACGAGCAGTACTTC.

The gene calls are TRBV5-6 and TRBJ1-1; D not resolved. CDR1 and CDR2 from the germline V gene are SGHDT and YYEEEE. V gave up 1 base and J gave up 0 bases, with 10 bases separating them. The CDR3 spans 15 residues. The CDR3: CASSLKGYMNTEAFF. The CDR3, as DNA: TGTGCCAGCAGCTTGAAGGGTTACATGAACACTGAAGCTTTCTTT.

J is TRBJ1-2 and V is TRBV19, with D hard to call. V lost 7 bases to trimming and J lost 8 bases, with 20 bases between them. CDR1 and CDR2 from the germline V gene are LNHDA and SQIVND (reference sequence). The CDR3 contains 14 residues. The CDR3, as DNA: TGTGCCAGTAAACCCCCCCAGTCCCTTCGGGGCTACACCTTC. Amino acid sequence: CASKPPQSLRGYTF.

The CDR3 here is CATSRGDSNEQFF. The CDR3 DNA reads as TGTGCCACCAGCAGAGGAGACAGTAATGAGCAGTTCTTC. V is TRBV15 and J is TRBJ2-1, with D possibly being TRBD1 (5 bases). V gave up 1 base and J gave up 7 bases, with 8 bases separating them. Germline CDR1 LNHNV, CDR2 YYDKDF (reference sequence). The length of the CDR3 is 13 residues.

The chain has TRBV5-1 and TRBJ2-1; TRBD2 is a possible D gene (6 bases). The CDR3 extends over 14 amino acids. Germline CDR1 SGHRS, CDR2 YFSETQ. Deletions cut 4 bases from V and 5 bases from J, with 13 bases between. CDR3 DNA sequence: TGCGCCAGCAGCACTGGGGACTTAGACAATGAGCAGTTCTTC. This translates into CASSTGDLDNEQFF.

V gene TRBV6-1 combines with J gene TRBJ2-7, with TRBD2 matching 11 bases. This CDR3 comprises 14 residues. Germline V gene lookup returns CDR1 MNHNS and CDR2 SASEGT. The ends lost 2 bases at V and 7 bases at J; junction bases unmatched: 4. CDR3 coding DNA: TGTGCCAGCAGTGAACTAGCGGGGGGCTGGGAGCAGTACTTC. It codes for CASSELAGGWEQYF.

V gene TRBV11-1 combines with J gene TRBJ2-2; TRBD2 matches at 8 bases. Unmatched junction bases numbered 10, after V lost 7 bases and J lost 3 bases. The germline V gene has CDR1 SGHAT and CDR2 FQDESV (reference sequence). The CDR3 extends over 16 amino acids. The CDR3 region has the DNA TGTGCCAGCAACTCCGAGCGGGAGTCGGACACCGGGGAGCTGTTTTTT. Translated, it gives CASNSERESDTGELFF.

The V and J genes are TRBV6-5 and TRBJ1-3; D is unclear. Germline CDR1 and CDR2: MNHEY and SVGAGI. V dropped 7 bases and J dropped 5 bases, with 6 bases sitting between them. The CDR3 runs 11 residues. The CDR3 sequence: CASTQRNTIYF. CDR3 DNA sequence: TGTGCCAGCACTCAACGAAACACCATATATTTT.

This rearrangement joins TRBV2 to TRBJ1-5, with D perhaps TRBD1 (6 bases). The CDR3 runs to 14 residues. Trimming took off 4 bases at V and 7 bases at J, with 14 bases between the two ends. The germline V gene encodes CDR1 SNHLY and CDR2 FYNNEI. As DNA, the CDR3 is TGTGCCAGCAGTGGGGCGGGGGCTCACCAGCCCCAGCATTTT. Translating gives CASSGAGAHQPQHF. Looking up the rest from reference TRBV2 and TRBJ1-5 gives the full variable domain: EPEVTQTPSHQVTQMGQEVILRCVPISNHLYFYWYRQILGQKVEFLVSFYNNEISEKSEIFDDQFSVERPDGSNFTLKIRSTKLEDSAMYFCASSGAGAHQPQHFGDGTRLSIL.

This rearrangement joins TRBV5-1 to TRBJ2-3, with TRBD1 matching 9 bases. The CDR3 has 15 amino acids. Germline CDR1 SGHRS, CDR2 YFSETQ. V lost 7 bases, J lost 6 bases, and 12 bases stayed unmatched. The CDR3 region is CASVRETGGYDTQYF. The CDR3 DNA sequence: TGCGCCAGCGTCAGAGAGACAGGGGGGTACGATACGCAGTATTTT.

The chain uses TRBV5-5 and TRBJ2-1, with TRBD2 identical over 8 bases. V was clipped by 1 base and J by 4 bases; unmatched bases: 4. The CDR3 sequence is 15 residues long. Germline assignment: CDR1 SGHKS and CDR2 YYEKEE (reference sequence). The DNA of the CDR3 is TGTGCCAGCAGCTTGAATAGCGGGACGTACAATGAGCAGTTCTTC. Its translation is CASSLNSGTYNEQFF.

This clone appeared many times. The chain employs TRBV28 and TRBJ2-3; 7 bases are shared with TRBD2. J gave up 1 base and V 6 bases, and 10 bases lay outside the gene matches. Germline CDR1 and CDR2: MDHEN and SYDVKM. This CDR3 spans 16 amino acids. In DNA form, the CDR3 reads TGTGCCAGCAGACCTATTGGGGAGGGAGGCACAGATACGCAGTATTTT. This encodes CASRPIGEGGTDTQYF.

The CDR3 reads CATSRGPTRGTNEQFF. Here the CDR3 DNA reads TGTGCCACCAGCAGGGGGCCGACCCGCGGGACCAATGAGCAGTTCTTC. The rearrangement links TRBV15 to TRBJ2-1, with D perhaps matching TRBD2 (6 bases). CDR1 is LNHNV and CDR2 is YYDKDF in the germline V gene (reference sequence). The CDR3 spans 16 residues. The ends were cut back, 3 bases at V and 6 bases at J, with 18 bases in the middle.